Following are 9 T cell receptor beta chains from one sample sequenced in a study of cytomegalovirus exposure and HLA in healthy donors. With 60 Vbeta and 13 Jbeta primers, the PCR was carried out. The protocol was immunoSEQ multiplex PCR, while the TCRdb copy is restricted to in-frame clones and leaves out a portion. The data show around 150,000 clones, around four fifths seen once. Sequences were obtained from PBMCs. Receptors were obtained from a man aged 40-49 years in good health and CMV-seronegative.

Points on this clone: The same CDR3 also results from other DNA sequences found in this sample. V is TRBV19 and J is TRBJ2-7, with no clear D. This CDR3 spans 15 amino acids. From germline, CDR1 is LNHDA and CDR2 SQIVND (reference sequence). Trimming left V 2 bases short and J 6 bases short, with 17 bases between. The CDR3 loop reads CASSIRMSGGVEQYF. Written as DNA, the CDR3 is TGTGCCAGTAGTATAAGGATGTCGGGTGGAGTCGAGCAGTACTTC.

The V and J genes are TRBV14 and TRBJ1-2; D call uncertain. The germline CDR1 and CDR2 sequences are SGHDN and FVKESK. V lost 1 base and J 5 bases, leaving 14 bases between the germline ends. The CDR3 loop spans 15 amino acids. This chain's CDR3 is CASSQARPVLYGYTF. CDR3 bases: TGTGCCAGCAGCCAAGCCCGCCCAGTTCTTTATGGCTACACCTTC.

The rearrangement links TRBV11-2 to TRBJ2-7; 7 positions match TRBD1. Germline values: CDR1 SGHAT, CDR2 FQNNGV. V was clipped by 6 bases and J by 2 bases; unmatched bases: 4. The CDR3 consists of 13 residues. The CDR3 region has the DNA TGTGCCAGCAGGACAGGGTTTCCCTACGAGCAGTACTTC. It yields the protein CASRTGFPYEQYF.

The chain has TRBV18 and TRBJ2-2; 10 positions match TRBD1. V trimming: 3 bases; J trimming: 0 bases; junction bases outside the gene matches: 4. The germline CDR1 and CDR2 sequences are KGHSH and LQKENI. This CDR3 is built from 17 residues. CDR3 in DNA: TGTGCCAGCTCACCTGCTGGACAGGGGGCGAACACCGGGGAGCTGTTTTTT. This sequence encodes CASSPAGQGANTGELFF.

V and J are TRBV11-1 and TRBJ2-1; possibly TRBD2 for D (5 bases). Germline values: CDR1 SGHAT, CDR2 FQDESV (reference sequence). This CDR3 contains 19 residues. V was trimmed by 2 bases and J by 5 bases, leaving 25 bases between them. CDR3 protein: CASSLPPHHFSATNNEQFF. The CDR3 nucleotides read TGTGCCAGCAGCTTACCCCCCCATCATTTTAGCGCCACCAACAATGAGCAGTTCTTC.

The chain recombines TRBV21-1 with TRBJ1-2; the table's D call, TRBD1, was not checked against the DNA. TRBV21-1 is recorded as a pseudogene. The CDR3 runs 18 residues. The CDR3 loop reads CASSKRRLGQGVLCGYTF. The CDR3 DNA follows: TGTGCCAGCAGCAAGAGGCGATTGGGACAGGGAGTCCTCTGTGGCTACACCTTC.

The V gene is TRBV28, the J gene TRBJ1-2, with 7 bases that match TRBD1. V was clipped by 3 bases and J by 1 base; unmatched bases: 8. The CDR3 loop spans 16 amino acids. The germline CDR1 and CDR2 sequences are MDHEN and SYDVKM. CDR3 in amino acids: CASSFWGQSLNYGYTF. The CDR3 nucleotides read TGTGCCAGCAGTTTTTGGGGACAGTCCCTTAACTATGGCTACACCTTC.

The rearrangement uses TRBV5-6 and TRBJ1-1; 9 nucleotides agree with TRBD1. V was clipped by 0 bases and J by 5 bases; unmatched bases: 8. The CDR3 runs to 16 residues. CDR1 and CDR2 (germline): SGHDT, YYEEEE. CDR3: CASSLGTGVLGTEAFF. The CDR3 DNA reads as TGTGCCAGCAGCTTGGGGACAGGGGTATTGGGAACTGAAGCTTTCTTT.

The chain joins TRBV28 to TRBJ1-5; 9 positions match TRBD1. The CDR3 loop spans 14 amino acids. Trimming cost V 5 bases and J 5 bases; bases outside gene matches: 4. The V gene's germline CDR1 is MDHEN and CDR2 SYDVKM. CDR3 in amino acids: CASSRQGGDQPQHF. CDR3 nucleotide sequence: TGTGCCAGCAGTCGACAGGGGGGCGATCAGCCCCAGCATTTT.